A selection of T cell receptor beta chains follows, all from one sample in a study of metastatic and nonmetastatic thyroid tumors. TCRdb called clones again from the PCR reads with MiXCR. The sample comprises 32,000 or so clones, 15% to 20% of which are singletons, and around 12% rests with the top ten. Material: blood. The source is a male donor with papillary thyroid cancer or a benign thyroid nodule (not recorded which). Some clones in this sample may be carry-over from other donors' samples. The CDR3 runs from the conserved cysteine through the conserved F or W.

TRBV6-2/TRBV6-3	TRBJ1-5	CASRENSNQPQHF
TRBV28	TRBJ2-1	CASRAGTTYNEQFF
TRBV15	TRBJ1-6	CATSSGLGGLNSPLHF
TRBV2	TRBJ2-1	CASTKDSYEQFF
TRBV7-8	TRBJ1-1	CASSPGQTEAFF
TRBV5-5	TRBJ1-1	CASHRQGRNTEAFF
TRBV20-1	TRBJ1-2	CSAPIWTANYGYTF
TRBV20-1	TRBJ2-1	CSARLAGSSYNEQFF
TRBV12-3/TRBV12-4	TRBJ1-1	CASSFGQWENTEAFF
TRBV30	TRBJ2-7	CACSGTGDYEQYF
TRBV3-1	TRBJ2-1	CASSQGDGLAGGPKYNEQFF
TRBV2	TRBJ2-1	CASSGTSGAEYNEQFF
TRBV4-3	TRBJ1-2	CASSQDRVNYGYTF
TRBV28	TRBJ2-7	CASRPDGYEQYF
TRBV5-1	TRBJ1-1	CASSLGTERMNTEAFF
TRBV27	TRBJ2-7	CASSLSFLSYEQYF
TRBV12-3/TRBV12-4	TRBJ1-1	CASSLTDRGTFEAFF
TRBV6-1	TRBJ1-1	CASIPGQGIAEAFF
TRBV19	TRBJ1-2	CASRISGSGRGYTF
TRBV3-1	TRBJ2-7	CASSPGQGAFYEQYF
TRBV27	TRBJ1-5	CASSFRGREQPQHF
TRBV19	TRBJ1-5	CASSMRPQHF
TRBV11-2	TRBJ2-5	CASSSLGTSGETQYF
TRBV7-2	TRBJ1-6	CASSPSHNSPLHF
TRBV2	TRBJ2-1	CASSGWTAYTEQFF
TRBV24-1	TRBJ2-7	CATSRSSLMGQYF
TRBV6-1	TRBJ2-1	CASGSGGSYNEQFF